This T cell receptor (beta chain) was profiled in a study of blood T cell repertoires in COVID-19. Turning to the study itself: Both acute and convalescent COVID-19 samples were obtained from the United States, Italy and Spain.

Only in-frame clones appear in the TCRdb table, and some are missing; sequencing was by immunoSEQ multiplex PCR. The profile shows around 190,000 clones, roughly 80% of them singletons. V was trimmed by 6 bases and J by 2 bases, leaving 8 bases between them. From germline, CDR1 is MNHEY and CDR2 SVGAGI. This CDR3 has 12 amino acids. The TCR sequence derives from a man aged 55 to 70 with acute or convalescent COVID-19. Specimen: peripheral blood. The chain carries TRBV6-5 and TRBJ2-7; D might be TRBD2 (5 bases). The CDR3 region has the DNA TGTGCCAGCAGAGACGGGACCTACGAGCAGTACTTC. It yields the protein CASRDGTYEQYF.